These T cell receptor beta chains were read from a single sample in a study of early T cells in non-severe SARS-CoV-2 infection. TCRdb used MiXCR to reprocess the 5' RACE reads, holding one entry per CDR3 protein. The sample includes around 64,000 distinct CDR3 sequences, 10% to 15% seen only once; the top ten take about 1.3%. The sequencing used whole blood, collected at baseline. The receptors were gathered from an adult who was a healthcare worker with PCR-confirmed SARS-CoV-2 infection or an uninfected control (not recorded which). Both conserved end residues are part of each CDR3. A D gene is named only where the DNA matches it firmly. Some rows mark clone size as missing; the rest say once, few, many or name a class of expanded clone.

J gene	V gene	clone size	D gene	CDR3 protein	CDR3 DNA
TRBJ1-4	TRBV2	NA	NA	CASMKRGMDEKLFF	TGTGCCAGCATGAAGCGAGGGATGGACGAAAAACTGTTTTTT
TRBJ2-5	TRBV7-6	NA	NA	CASSRGTGGETQYF	TGTGCCAGCAGCCGCGGTACCGGCGGGGAGACCCAGTACTTC
TRBJ2-3	TRBV2	many	NA	CASRGGLPTDTQYF	TGTGCCAGCAGGGGGGGACTTCCCACAGATACGCAGTATTTT
TRBJ2-5	TRBV18	few	NA	CASCRQAQETQYF	TGTGCCAGCTGTCGACAGGCCCAAGAGACCCAGTACTTC
TRBJ1-3	TRBV4-3	many	NA	CASSQRWSSENTIYF	TGCGCCAGCAGCCAACGGTGGTCGTCTGAAAACACCATATATTTT
TRBJ2-7	TRBV7-9	few	NA	CASSSDILGQGYEQYF	TGTGCCAGCAGCTCAGACATTCTCGGTCAGGGCTACGAGCAGTACTTC
TRBJ2-7	TRBV12-3/TRBV12-4	NA	TRBD1	CASSPTGFSYEQYF	TGTGCCAGCAGTCCGACAGGGTTCTCCTACGAGCAGTACTTC
TRBJ2-1	TRBV29-1	NA	TRBD2	CSIRGTSGSNNNEQFF	TGCAGCATACGAGGGACTAGCGGGAGTAATAACAATGAGCAGTTCTTC
TRBJ2-1	TRBV7-9	many	NA	CASSLSGRSNEQFF	TGTGCCAGCAGCTTATCGGGGAGATCCAATGAGCAGTTCTTC
TRBJ1-1	TRBV6-4	NA	NA	CASEYLTELNTEAFF	TGTGCCAGCGAGTACCTTACAGAATTGAACACTGAAGCTTTCTTT
TRBJ1-6	TRBV5-6	few	NA	CASSTYREPYNSPLHF	TGTGCCAGCAGCACATACAGGGAACCCTATAATTCACCCCTCCACTTT
TRBJ1-1	TRBV12-3/TRBV12-4	many	NA	CASSTTGSESPEAFF	TGTGCCAGCAGCACGACCGGGAGCGAATCCCCTGAAGCTTTCTTT
TRBJ1-6	TRBV4-3	few	NA	CASSQEVLRPNSPLHF	TGCGCCAGCAGCCAAGAAGTCTTGCGGCCCAATTCACCCCTCCACTTT
TRBJ2-6	TRBV9	many	NA	CASSVGSGANVLTF	TGTGCCAGCAGCGTAGGGTCTGGGGCCAACGTCCTGACTTTC
TRBJ1-1	TRBV6-4	many	NA	CASSDSFGEAFF	TGTGCCAGCAGTGACTCCTTCGGTGAAGCTTTCTTT
TRBJ2-1	TRBV4-3	NA	NA	CASSQGVGNEQFF	TGCGCCAGCAGCCAAGGGGTGGGTAATGAGCAGTTCTTC
TRBJ2-7	TRBV5-8	few	NA	CASSLLAEQYF	TGTGCCAGCAGCTTGTTAGCGGAGCAGTACTTC
TRBJ2-5	TRBV7-6	few	NA	CASSFMGSQETQYF	TGTGCCAGCAGCTTCATGGGTTCCCAAGAGACCCAGTACTTC
TRBJ1-6	TRBV6-5	NA	TRBD1	CASSYYRGDSPLHF	TGTGCCAGCAGTTACTACAGGGGGGACTCACCCCTCCACTTT
TRBJ1-6	TRBV12-3/TRBV12-4	few	NA	CASSLTRNSPLHF	TGTGCCAGCAGCCTAACACGTAATTCACCCCTCCACTTT
TRBJ2-3	TRBV7-2	many	NA	CASSLDRDTQYF	TGTGCCAGCAGCTTAGATCGCGATACGCAGTATTTT
TRBJ2-7	TRBV27	many	TRBD2	CASRGLAGGIEQYF	TGTGCCAGCAGGGGACTAGCGGGGGGGATTGAGCAGTACTTC
TRBJ2-1	TRBV5-1	few	TRBD1	CASSFGQGAREQFF	TGCGCCAGCAGCTTTGGCCAGGGGGCTAGGGAGCAGTTCTTC
TRBJ2-3	TRBV19	few	NA	CASSGSADTQYF	TGTGCCAGTAGCGGGAGTGCAGATACGCAGTATTTT
TRBJ1-1	TRBV7-2	few	NA	CASSLGPGNTEAFF	TGTGCCAGCAGCTTAGGTCCAGGGAACACTGAAGCTTTCTTT
TRBJ2-1	TRBV28	NA	NA	CASSFRAGLNEQFF	TGTGCCAGCAGTTTCCGCGCCGGGTTGAATGAGCAGTTCTTC
TRBJ1-1	TRBV9	few	NA	CASSVDRASTKAFF	TGTGCCAGCAGCGTAGATCGAGCCAGCACTAAAGCTTTCTTT
TRBJ2-7	TRBV7-2	NA	NA	CASSLTTLEEQYF	TGTGCCAGCAGCTTAACCACCCTTGAGGAGCAGTACTTC
TRBJ2-1	TRBV7-8	many	NA	CASSQLGGRGSYNEQFF	TGTGCCAGCAGCCAACTGGGGGGGCGAGGCTCCTACAATGAGCAGTTCTTC
TRBJ2-3	TRBV4-3	many	NA	CASSQSLGDTQYF	TGCGCCAGCAGCCAAAGTCTAGGGGATACGCAGTATTTT
TRBJ1-6	TRBV28	NA	NA	CASSLSDSSNSPLHF	TGTGCCAGCAGTCTAAGTGACAGTAGTAATTCACCCCTCCACTTT
TRBJ1-2	TRBV11-2	NA	TRBD1	CASSLEGRDSLYGYTF	TGTGCCAGCAGCTTAGAGGGGCGGGACAGCCTCTATGGCTACACCTTC
TRBJ1-2	TRBV7-2	few	NA	CASSRRFGLDNYGYTF	TGTGCCAGCAGCCGCCGTTTCGGGCTAGATAACTATGGCTACACCTTC
TRBJ2-3	TRBV6-1	NA	TRBD2	CASSEAGGRSTDTQYF	TGTGCCAGCAGTGAAGCGGGCGGGAGAAGCACAGATACGCAGTATTTT
TRBJ1-1	TRBV7-9	NA	NA	CASYGRRNTEAFF	TGTGCCAGCTACGGGCGGAGGAACACTGAAGCTTTCTTT
TRBJ2-7	TRBV7-8	NA	NA	CASSFVRGGEQYF	TGTGCCAGCAGCTTTGTTAGGGGCGGTGAGCAGTACTTC